This TCR beta chain originates from a study of blood T cell repertoires in COVID-19. Only in-frame clones appear in the TCRdb table, and some are missing; sequencing was by immunoSEQ multiplex PCR. This sample has 170,000 or so clones; roughly 88% occur once, and the top ten carry about 6.7%. Germline CDR1 SGDLS, CDR2 YYNGEE. The V end lost 6 bases, the J end lost 1 base, and 13 bases lay between the germline ends. This CDR3 comprises 14 residues. The chain combines TRBV9 with TRBJ1-1; D ambiguous. Sequencing was carried out using peripheral blood. The source of this sequence is a woman aged 40 to 50 with COVID-19, enrolled during active disease. CDR3 nucleotides: TGTGCCAGCACCCTCAGCCCAGGGAACACTGAAGCTTTCTTT. Its translation is CASTLSPGNTEAFF.